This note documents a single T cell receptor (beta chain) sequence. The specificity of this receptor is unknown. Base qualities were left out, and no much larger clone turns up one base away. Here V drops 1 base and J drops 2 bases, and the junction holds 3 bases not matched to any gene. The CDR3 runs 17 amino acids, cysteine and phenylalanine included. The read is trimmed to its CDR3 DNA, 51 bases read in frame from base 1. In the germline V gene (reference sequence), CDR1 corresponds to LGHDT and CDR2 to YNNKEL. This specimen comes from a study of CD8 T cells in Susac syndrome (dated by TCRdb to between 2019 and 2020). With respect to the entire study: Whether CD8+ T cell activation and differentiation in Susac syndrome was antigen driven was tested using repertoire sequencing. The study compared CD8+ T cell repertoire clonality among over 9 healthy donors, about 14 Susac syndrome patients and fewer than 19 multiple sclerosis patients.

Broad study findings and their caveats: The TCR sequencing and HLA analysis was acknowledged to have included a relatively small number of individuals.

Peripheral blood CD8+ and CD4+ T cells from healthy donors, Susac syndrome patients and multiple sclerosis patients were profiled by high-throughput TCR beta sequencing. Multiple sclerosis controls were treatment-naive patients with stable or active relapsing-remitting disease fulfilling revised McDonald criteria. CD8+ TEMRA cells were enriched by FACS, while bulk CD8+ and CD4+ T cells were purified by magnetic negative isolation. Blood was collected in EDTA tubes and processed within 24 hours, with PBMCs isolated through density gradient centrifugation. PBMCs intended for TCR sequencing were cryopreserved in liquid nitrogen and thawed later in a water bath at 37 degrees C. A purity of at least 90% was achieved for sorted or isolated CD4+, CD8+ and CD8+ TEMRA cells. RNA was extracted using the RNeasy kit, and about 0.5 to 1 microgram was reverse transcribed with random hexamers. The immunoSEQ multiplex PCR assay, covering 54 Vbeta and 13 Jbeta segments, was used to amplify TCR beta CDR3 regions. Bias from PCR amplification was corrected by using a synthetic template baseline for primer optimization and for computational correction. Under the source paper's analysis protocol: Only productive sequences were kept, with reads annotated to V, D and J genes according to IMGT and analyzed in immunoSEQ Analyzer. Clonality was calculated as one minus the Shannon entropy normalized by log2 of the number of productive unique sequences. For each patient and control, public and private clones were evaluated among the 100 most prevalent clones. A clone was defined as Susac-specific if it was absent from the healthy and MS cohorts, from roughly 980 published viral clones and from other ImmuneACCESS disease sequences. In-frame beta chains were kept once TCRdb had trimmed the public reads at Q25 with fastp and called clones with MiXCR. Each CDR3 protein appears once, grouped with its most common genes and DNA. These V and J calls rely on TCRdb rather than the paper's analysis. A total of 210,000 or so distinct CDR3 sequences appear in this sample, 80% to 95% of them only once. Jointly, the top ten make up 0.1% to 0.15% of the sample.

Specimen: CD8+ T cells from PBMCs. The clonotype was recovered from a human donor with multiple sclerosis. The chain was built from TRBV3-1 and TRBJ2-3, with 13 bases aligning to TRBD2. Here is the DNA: TGTGCCAGCAGCCAAGGTGGACTAGCGGGAGACACAGATACGCAGTATTTT. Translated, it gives CASSQGGLAGDTDTQYF.